This TCR beta chain was captured in a study of T cell responses to AZD1222 COVID-19 vaccine. Clones were sequenced by immunoSEQ multiplex PCR, and TCRdb holds only the in-frame ones, with some missing. The data contain about 140,000 clones, roughly 90% of them seen just once; the ten biggest clones take up 2.5% to 3.5%. CDR3 length equals 14 residues. Germline V gene data show CDR1 as SQVTM and CDR2 as ANQGSEA. V was clipped by 4 bases and J by 4 bases; unmatched bases: 10. Sample: peripheral blood, taken on day 0 of AZD1222 vaccination. The receptor's source is an adult in good health. V and J are TRBV29-1 and TRBJ2-7, with TRBD1 matching 7 bases. CDR3 sequence: CSVGFKGAGYEQYF. The CDR3 nucleotides are TGCAGCGTTGGATTCAAGGGGGCTGGGTACGAGCAGTACTTC.